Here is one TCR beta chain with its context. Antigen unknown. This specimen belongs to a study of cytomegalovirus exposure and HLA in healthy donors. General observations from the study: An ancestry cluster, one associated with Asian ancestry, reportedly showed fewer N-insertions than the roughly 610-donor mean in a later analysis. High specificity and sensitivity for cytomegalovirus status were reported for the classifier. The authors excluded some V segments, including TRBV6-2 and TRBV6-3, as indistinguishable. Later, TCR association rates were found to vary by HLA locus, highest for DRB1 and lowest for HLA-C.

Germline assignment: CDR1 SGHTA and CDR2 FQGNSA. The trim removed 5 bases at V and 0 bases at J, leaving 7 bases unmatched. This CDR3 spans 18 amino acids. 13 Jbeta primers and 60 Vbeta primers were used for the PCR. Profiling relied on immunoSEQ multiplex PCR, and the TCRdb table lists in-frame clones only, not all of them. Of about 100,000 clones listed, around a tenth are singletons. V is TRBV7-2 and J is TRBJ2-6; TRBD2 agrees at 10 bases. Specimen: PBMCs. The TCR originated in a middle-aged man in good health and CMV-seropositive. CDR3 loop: CASSVTSGLGSGANVLTF. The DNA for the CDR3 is TGTGCCAGCAGCGTGACTAGCGGGTTGGGCTCTGGGGCCAACGTCCTGACTTTC. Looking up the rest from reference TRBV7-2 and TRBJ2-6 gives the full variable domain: GAGVSQSPSNKVTEKGKDVELRCDPISGHTALYWYRQSLGQGLEFLIYFQGNSAPDKSGLPSDRFSAERTGGSVSTLTIQRTQQEDSAVYLCASSVTSGLGSGANVLTFGAGSRLTVL.